This T cell receptor (beta chain) was recovered during a study of blood T cell repertoires in COVID-19. Study-wide background: From the United States, Italy and Spain came samples of acute and convalescent COVID-19.

In the authors' workflow: The authors estimated nucleated cell counts from reference gene primer amplification. TCRdb's copy holds only in-frame clones and misses some; the assay was immunoSEQ multiplex PCR. V and J calls and clone size are given by that table; D and trimming were obtained from the DNA. Of around 81,000 clones listed, around four fifths were seen once; the top ten hold around 3.3%. The CDR3 totals 12 residues. The V gene lost 4 bases and the J gene lost 2 bases, with 9 bases spanning the gap. The germline V gene encodes CDR1 SQVTM and CDR2 ANQGSEA. The V and J genes are TRBV29-1 and TRBJ2-7, with D perhaps TRBD2 (5 bases). The specimen sequenced was peripheral blood. The sequence came from a man aged 45 to 65 with acute or convalescent COVID-19. CDR3 bases: TGCAGCGTTGCCGACGGGGCCTACGAGCAGTACTTC. This gives the protein CSVADGAYEQYF.